These 5 T cell receptor beta chains share one sample of origin, sequenced in a study of blood T cells in healthy people across ages (dated by TCRdb to between 2014 and 2017). Library prep was done by 5' RACE. The listed sequencing device is Illumina HiSeq 2500. A second PCR of about 7 to 12 cycles was run with a J-beta primer mix and a sample-barcoded 5' primer. TCRdb reworked the public reads: Q25 trimming with fastp, MiXCR clone assembly, productive beta chains retained. Entries are consolidated by CDR3 protein sequence, retaining the most common genes and DNA. The sample contains 700,000 to 850,000 distinct CDR3 sequences, under 40% of them found a single time. The ten largest account for over 10% of the sample. Sequencing input: blood. These receptors came from a man aged 18-30 years in good health.

This clonotype was recorded only once. This sequence joins TRBV5-1 and TRBJ2-1, with TRBD2 matching over 10 bases. The CDR3 is 18 amino acids. Germline lookup yields CDR1 SGHRS and CDR2 YFSETQ. Unmatched junction bases numbered 10, after V lost 4 bases and J lost 0 bases. CDR3 residues: CASSRLLAGPPSYNEQFF. The CDR3, as DNA: TGCGCCAGCAGCCGTCTACTAGCGGGACCTCCCTCCTACAATGAGCAGTTCTTC. Complete variable domain (other parts from reference TRBV5-1 and TRBJ2-1): KAGVTQTPRYLIKTRGQQVTLSCSPISGHRSVSWYQQTPGQGLQFLFEYFSETQRNKGNFPGRFSGRQFSNSRSEMNVSTLELGDSALYLCASSRLLAGPPSYNEQFFGPGTRLTVL.

The V gene is TRBV10-3, the J gene TRBJ1-1; 7 nucleotides agree with TRBD1. The junction had 10 bases not matched to a gene; V was cut back by 4 bases and J by 2 bases. The CDR3 totals 16 residues. Per the germline V gene, CDR1 is ENHRY and CDR2 is SYGVKD. CDR3 region: CAISGGQRKGNTEAFF. The CDR3 region has the DNA TGTGCCATCAGTGGGGGACAGCGGAAAGGTAACACTGAAGCTTTCTTT.

The V gene is TRBV15, the J gene TRBJ1-6, with D tentatively TRBD1 (5 bases). Trimming took 5 bases from V and 7 from J, leaving 9 bases between them. Germline V gene sequence: CDR1 LNHNV, CDR2 YYDKDF (reference sequence). CDR3 size: 13 residues. This CDR3 reads CATSDSGNSPLHF. DNA of the CDR3: TGTGCCACCAGCGACAGCGGCAATTCACCCCTCCACTTT.

This clonotype was observed a few times. The chain employs TRBV4-3 and TRBJ1-2; 7 bases agree with TRBD1. Trimming took 1 base from V and 6 from J; bases not matched to a gene: 8. CDR3 length equals 15 residues. Germline lookup yields CDR1 LGHNA and CDR2 YSLEER. The CDR3 DNA sequence: TGCGCCAGCAGCCAAGTATATGGCCAGGGGGATGGCTACACCTTC. The encoded protein is CASSQVYGQGDGYTF.

This clonotype was detected ten times or more. The rearrangement uses TRBV12-3 or TRBV12-4 and TRBJ2-7; D gene ambiguous. The CDR3 is made up of 13 amino acids. The V gene lost 5 bases and the J gene lost 3 bases, with 11 bases spanning the gap. This CDR3 reads CASSRISGYEQYF. CDR3 bases: TGTGCCAGCAGTCGAATCAGTGGCTACGAGCAGTACTTC.